These T cell receptor beta chains were read from a single sample in a study of CD8 T cells in Susac syndrome. TCRdb redid the calling of the immunoSEQ multiplex PCR reads with MiXCR, one entry per CDR3 protein. The table shows 200,000 to 300,000 distinct CDR3 sequences, with roughly 95% occurring only once. The sample consisted of CD4+ T cells from PBMCs. These receptor sequences come from a human donor with multiple sclerosis. Both conserved end residues are part of each CDR3. D genes are given only for firm matches. Clone size is shown for a subset of rows, as once, few, many or a class of expanded clone.

>-|TRBV25-1|-|TRBJ2-2
CASTRTNTGELFF
TGTGCCAGCACCCGAACGAACACCGGGGAGCTGTTTTTT
>TRBD1|TRBV6-1|-|TRBJ1-5
CASRSLGGLSNQPQHF
TGTGCCAGCAGAAGCTTAGGGGGCTTGAGCAATCAGCCCCAGCATTTT
>TRBD1|TRBV18|once|TRBJ2-7
CASSPGQGALTEQYF
TGTGCCAGCTCACCAGGACAGGGGGCGCTCACCGAGCAGTACTTC
>-|TRBV25-1|few|TRBJ2-7
CASSELGPVGTYEQYF
TGTGCCAGCAGTGAATTAGGGCCCGTGGGCACCTACGAGCAGTACTTC
>-|TRBV3-1|-|TRBJ1-6
CASSQDPGSDNSPLHF
TGTGCCAGCAGCCAAGATCCCGGTAGTGATAATTCACCCCTCCACTTT
>TRBD1|TRBV12-3/TRBV12-4|-|TRBJ2-5
CASSKDRQTQYF
TGTGCCAGCAGCAAGGACAGGCAGACCCAGTACTTC
>TRBD2|TRBV10-3|-|TRBJ2-3
CAISESTSGGTDTQYF
TGTGCCATCAGTGAGTCAACTAGCGGGGGAACAGATACGCAGTATTTT
>-|TRBV11-2|-|TRBJ1-4
CASSLDLTTNEKLFF
TGTGCCAGCAGCTTAGATCTAACAACTAATGAAAAACTGTTTTTT
>TRBD2|TRBV24-1|-|TRBJ2-3
CATRTSGAPDTQYF
TGTGCCACCAGGACTAGCGGGGCCCCGGATACGCAGTATTTT
>-|TRBV6-5|-|TRBJ2-5
CASNRASWGQETQYF
TGTGCCAGCAACCGGGCCTCTTGGGGGCAAGAGACCCAGTACTTC
>TRBD2|TRBV5-1|-|TRBJ2-1
CASSGGLAGAYNEQFF
TGCGCCAGCAGCGGGGGACTAGCGGGGGCCTACAATGAGCAGTTCTTC
>TRBD1|TRBV12-3/TRBV12-4|-|TRBJ1-1
CASSSTTGVSTEAFF
TGTGCCAGCAGTTCGACGACAGGGGTCAGCACTGAAGCTTTCTTT
>-|TRBV27|-|TRBJ2-4
CASKELLGAGQGKNIQYF
TGTGCCAGCAAGGAATTGTTGGGGGCAGGTCAGGGCAAAAACATTCAGTACTTC
>-|TRBV20-1|-|TRBJ2-5
CSASSPPQETQYF
TGCAGTGCTAGTAGTCCACCCCAAGAGACCCAGTACTTC
>TRBD2|TRBV5-4|-|TRBJ2-7
CASKRSSGLAGDYEQYF
TGTGCCAGCAAAAGGTCTTCTGGACTAGCGGGGGACTACGAGCAGTACTTC
>TRBD1|TRBV29-1|-|TRBJ2-5
CSVSRTGEETQYF
TGCAGCGTTAGTAGGACAGGGGAAGAGACCCAGTACTTC
>-|TRBV23-1|-|TRBJ1-3
CASSLSWQGNTIYF
TGCGCCAGCAGTCTATCTTGGCAGGGGAACACCATATATTTT
>-|TRBV19|few|TRBJ1-2
CASSSNTGRSSGYTF
TGTGCCAGTAGCTCAAACACAGGGAGATCGAGCGGCTACACCTTC
>TRBD2|TRBV7-9|-|TRBJ2-3
CASRGGRADYTQYF
TGTGCCAGCAGAGGCGGGAGAGCTGATTATACGCAGTATTTT
>TRBD1|TRBV9|-|TRBJ1-1
CASSPSPGQGLGMNTEAFF
TGTGCCAGCAGCCCATCGCCGGGACAGGGCCTGGGGATGAACACTGAAGCTTTCTTT
>-|TRBV27|-|TRBJ1-2
CASRKTGPANYGYTF
TGTGCCAGCAGAAAGACAGGCCCAGCTAACTATGGCTACACCTTC
>-|TRBV20-1|-|TRBJ2-1
CSARAQSVRYNEQFF
TGCAGTGCTAGAGCCCAGTCAGTGAGGTACAATGAGCAGTTCTTC
>-|TRBV2|-|TRBJ2-4
CASRAPSGIQYF
TGTGCCAGCAGAGCCCCGTCGGGTATTCAGTACTTC
>-|TRBV19|-|TRBJ1-5
CASSDRLSQHF
TGTGCCAGTAGTGACCGTCTGAGCCAGCATTTT
>-|TRBV5-1|-|TRBJ1-2
CASSLDGGGGYTF
TGCGCCAGCAGCTTGGATGGAGGGGGAGGCTACACCTTC
>-|TRBV5-1|once|TRBJ1-2
CASSWGPMQTGDGYTF
TGCGCCAGCAGCTGGGGGCCTATGCAAACGGGGGATGGCTACACCTTC
>-|TRBV6-1|-|TRBJ2-3
CASTKGTGRADTQYF
TGTGCCAGCACTAAAGGGACCGGTCGGGCAGATACGCAGTATTTT
>TRBD2|TRBV5-4|-|TRBJ2-3
CASSLGLAGAQDTQYF
TGTGCCAGCAGCTTGGGACTAGCGGGAGCACAAGATACGCAGTATTTT
>-|TRBV5-4|-|TRBJ1-1
CASSGRRRGNTEAFF
TGTGCCAGCAGCGGCCGTAGGAGGGGGAACACTGAAGCTTTCTTT
>-|TRBV5-1|once|TRBJ2-3
CASSGAGVGRDTQYF
TGCGCCAGCAGCGGGGCTGGAGTGGGCCGTGATACGCAGTATTTT
>TRBD1|TRBV30|-|TRBJ1-3
CAWSETGGYGNTIYF
TGTGCCTGGAGTGAGACAGGGGGTTACGGAAACACCATATATTTT
>-|TRBV30|-|TRBJ1-1
CAWSDLEGTEAFF
TGTGCCTGGAGCGACCTCGAGGGGACTGAAGCTTTCTTT
>-|TRBV29-1|-|TRBJ1-5
CSVGDGNQPQHF
TGCAGCGTCGGGGACGGCAATCAGCCCCAGCATTTT
>-|TRBV10-3|-|TRBJ2-3
CAISESTGRADTQYF
TGTGCCATCAGTGAGTCGACAGGGAGGGCAGATACGCAGTATTTT
>TRBD1|TRBV20-1|once|TRBJ1-3
CSARGGLGTGFVGNTIYF
TGCAGTGCTAGAGGAGGGTTGGGGACAGGATTCGTTGGAAACACCATATATTTT
>TRBD2|TRBV4-1|-|TRBJ2-3
CASTQLGLAGGRDTQYF
TGCGCCAGCACCCAACTTGGGCTAGCGGGAGGGCGAGATACGCAGTATTTT
>TRBD1|TRBV13|-|TRBJ2-1
CASSPPGDRGDQTYNEQFF
TGTGCCAGCAGCCCCCCGGGCGACAGGGGAGATCAAACCTACAATGAGCAGTTCTTC
>-|TRBV28|-|TRBJ2-4
CASTPRQRAKNIQYF
TGTGCCAGCACCCCTCGCCAGAGGGCCAAAAACATTCAGTACTTC
>TRBD1|TRBV7-9|-|TRBJ2-2
CASSRELDRATGELFF
TGTGCCAGCAGCCGGGAGTTGGACAGGGCCACCGGGGAGCTGTTTTTT
>-|TRBV20-1|-|TRBJ2-3
CSASTVGDTQYF
TGCAGTGCGAGCACTGTGGGCGATACGCAGTATTTT
>TRBD2|TRBV24-1|-|TRBJ2-3
CATSDPSGSGTDTQYF
TGTGCCACCAGTGACCCTAGCGGGAGTGGCACAGATACGCAGTATTTT
>TRBD1|TRBV2|-|TRBJ1-4
CASRPGQGELVLFF
TGTGCCAGCAGGCCGGGACAGGGAGAACTGGTACTGTTTTTT
>TRBD1|TRBV27|-|TRBJ2-1
CASSLQKGTGGYNEQFF
TGTGCCAGCAGTTTACAAAAGGGGACAGGAGGCTACAATGAGCAGTTCTTC
>TRBD2|TRBV29-1|-|TRBJ2-1
CSVDPSGGAWYNEQFF
TGCAGCGTTGACCCTAGCGGGGGGGCCTGGTACAATGAGCAGTTCTTC
>TRBD1|TRBV7-8|-|TRBJ1-1
CASSLWDSNTEAFF
TGTGCCAGCAGCCTGTGGGACAGTAACACTGAAGCTTTCTTT
>-|TRBV13|-|TRBJ1-4
CASSLGQSEKLFF
TGTGCCAGCAGCTTAGGCCAATCCGAAAAACTGTTTTTT
>-|TRBV12-3/TRBV12-4|-|TRBJ1-5
CASSLAGSYSNQPQHF
TGTGCCAGCAGTTTAGCGGGCAGCTATAGCAATCAGCCCCAGCATTTT
>-|TRBV23-1|-|TRBJ1-1
CASIPDSLNTEAFF
TGCGCCAGCATCCCGGACAGCCTGAACACTGAAGCTTTCTTT
>TRBD1|TRBV5-6|-|TRBJ2-4
CASSKGDRAILLAKNIQYF
TGTGCCAGCAGCAAGGGGGACAGGGCCATTCTACTAGCCAAAAACATTCAGTACTTC
>-|TRBV21-1|-|TRBJ2-5
CASSKSARPETQYF
TGTGCCAGCAGCAAATCCGCTCGACCAGAGACCCAGTACTTC
>-|TRBV6-1|once|TRBJ2-1
CASSAPQGRVNEQFF
TGTGCCAGCAGCGCCCCACAGGGGAGGGTCAATGAGCAGTTCTTC
>-|TRBV20-1|-|TRBJ2-5
CSARSPGGETQYF
TGCAGTGCCCGTTCACCCGGAGGGGAGACCCAGTACTTC
>TRBD2|TRBV15|-|TRBJ2-7
CATTPGLAGLYEQYF
TGTGCCACCACTCCGGGACTAGCGGGGTTATACGAGCAGTACTTC
>TRBD2|TRBV5-1|-|TRBJ2-3
CASSVRLAGSTDTQYF
TGCGCCAGCAGCGTTAGACTAGCGGGGAGCACAGATACGCAGTATTTT
>TRBD2|TRBV4-1|once|TRBJ2-7
CASRPTRAGGSHEQYF
TGCGCCAGCAGGCCAACGCGTGCGGGGGGCTCCCACGAGCAGTACTTC